A single sample gave rise to the 22 T cell receptor beta chains below, sequenced in a study of shared clonotypes between healthy human individuals. Terminally differentiated effector memory CD45RA+ cells were excluded by CCR7 positive selection of CD45RO-negative cells. Data came from immunoSEQ multiplex PCR; TCRdb stores just in-frame clones and leaves some out. The sample contains hundreds of thousands of clones, 85% to 95% of which appear only once. Sequencing was done on a sample of naive CD8+ T cells sorted from blood. Every receptor here comes from a woman aged 25-40 years in good health.

The gene calls are TRBV13 and TRBJ2-7, with a tentative D call TRBD2 (5 bases). V lost 4 bases, J lost 3 bases, and 13 bases lay in between. The length of the CDR3 is 14 residues. CDR1 PRHDT and CDR2 FYEKMQ come from the germline V gene (reference sequence). CDR3 sequence (DNA): TGTGCCAGCAGCTCGGCGGGCCTTTTCTACGAGCAGTACTTC. Translated, it gives CASSSAGLFYEQYF.

The genes are TRBV27 and TRBJ2-3; no firm D call. CDR1 MNHEY and CDR2 SMNVEV come from the germline V gene (reference sequence). Trimming stripped 6 bases from V and 0 bases from J, with 7 bases between. The CDR3 consists of 13 residues. The CDR3 DNA reads TGTGCCAGCAGATTCATTAGCACAGATACGCAGTATTTT. Translated: CASRFISTDTQYF.

The chain couples TRBV6-4 to TRBJ1-3; D is unclear. V was pared by 4 bases and J by 0 bases, with 13 bases between. The germline V gene has CDR1 MRHNA and CDR2 SNTAGT. The CDR3 sequence is 16 residues long. The CDR3 DNA is TGTGCCAGCAGTGGGATTACGGCGGCCTCTGGAAACACCATATATTTT. This encodes CASSGITAASGNTIYF.

This chain joins TRBV7-6 and TRBJ2-7, with a tentative D call TRBD2 (7 bases). This CDR3 is built from 17 residues. Germline CDR1 and CDR2: SGHVS and FNYEAQ. The V end lost 4 bases, the J end lost 0 bases, and 19 bases lay between the germline ends. Here the CDR3 DNA reads TGTGCCAGCAGCTCTCTTAGGGGGGGTCCACCCTCCTACGAGCAGTACTTC. As protein: CASSSLRGGPPSYEQYF. Full variable domain (missing parts from reference TRBV7-6 and TRBJ2-7): GAGVSQSPRYKVTKRGQDVALRCDPISGHVSLYWYRQALGQGPEFLTYFNYEAQQDKSGLPNDRFSAERPEGSISTLTIQRTEQRDSAMYRCASSSLRGGPPSYEQYFGPGTRLTVT.

V usage is TRBV5-1 and J usage is TRBJ2-2, with 8 bases matching TRBD2. Germline CDR1 reads SGHRS; CDR2 reads YFSETQ. The CDR3 has 15 amino acids. V lost 4 bases and J lost 1; bases outside the gene matches: 3. The DNA of the CDR3 is TGCGCCAGCAGCACCAGCGGGAGGAACACCGGGGAGCTGTTTTTT. This encodes CASSTSGRNTGELFF. The full variable domain, completed using reference TRBV5-1 and TRBJ2-2, is KAGVTQTPRYLIKTRGQQVTLSCSPISGHRSVSWYQQTPGQGLQFLFEYFSETQRNKGNFPGRFSGRQFSNSRSEMNVSTLELGDSALYLCASSTSGRNTGELFFGEGSRLTVL.

The genes are TRBV1 and TRBJ2-7; the table's TRBD2 call for D was not verified on the DNA. TRBV1 is a listed pseudogene. This CDR3 is built from 13 residues. CDR3 DNA: TGCACCAGCAGCCGGGCGTTCAGCGGGGAGCAGTACTTC. Protein product: CTSSRAFSGEQYF.

The chain links TRBV6-5 to TRBJ2-7, with 10 positions matching TRBD1. The CDR3 totals 14 residues. The ends lost 4 bases at V and 6 bases at J; junction bases unmatched: 6. CDR1 is MNHEY, CDR2 SVGAGI, per germline. CDR3 DNA sequence: TGTGCCAGCAGTTTGACAGGGGGCCTCAGCGAGCAGTACTTC. Translation: CASSLTGGLSEQYF.

J is TRBJ2-2 and V is TRBV10-2; D is unclear. This CDR3 has 14 amino acids. Germline V gene lookup returns CDR1 WSHSY and CDR2 SAAADI. V was pared by 8 bases and J by 1 base, with 11 bases between. The CDR3 sequence: CASLSTVNTGELFF. CDR3 bases: TGCGCCAGCCTATCGACCGTGAACACCGGGGAGCTGTTTTTT.

V and J are TRBV7-6 and TRBJ2-5; a weak D match, TRBD1 (5 bases). CDR1 SGHVS and CDR2 FNYEAQ come from the germline V gene. CDR3 size: 14 residues. V lost 1 base to trimming and J lost 2 bases, with 8 bases between them. In nucleotides, the CDR3 is TGTGCCAGCAGCTTAGGGGGCTCGCAAGAGACCCAGTACTTC. Translation gives CASSLGGSQETQYF.

The rearrangement joins TRBV27 to TRBJ2-7, with D unclear. This CDR3 spans 14 amino acids. The V end lost 6 bases, the J end lost 0 bases, and 12 bases lay between the germline ends. Per germline, CDR1 MNHEY and CDR2 SMNVEV (reference sequence). The DNA of the CDR3 is TGTGCCAGCAGGCTAATTAGTAGCTCCTACGAGCAGTACTTC. Translated: CASRLISSSYEQYF.

The chain joins TRBV19 to TRBJ2-7; D is uncertain. V lost 5 bases and J lost 3, with 11 bases in between. Germline loops: CDR1 LNHDA, CDR2 SQIVND (reference sequence). The CDR3 length is 13 residues. CDR3 protein: CASSPPGVYEQYF. The CDR3 DNA reads TGTGCCAGTAGTCCCCCCGGTGTCTACGAGCAGTACTTC.

The chain carries TRBV7-8 and TRBJ1-1; 8 positions agree with TRBD1. This CDR3 has 15 residues. Germline V gene data show CDR1 as SGHVS and CDR2 as FQNEAQ. The V segment lost 6 bases and the J segment 3 bases; nucleotides outside the gene matches: 9. The CDR3 DNA reads TGTGCCAGCAGGGATCGACAGGGGACCCACACTGAAGCTTTCTTT. This codes for CASRDRQGTHTEAFF. The full variable domain, completed using reference TRBV7-8 and TRBJ1-1, is GAGVSQSPRYKVAKRGQDVALRCDPISGHVSLFWYQQALGQGPEFLTYFQNEAQLDKSGLPSDRFFAERPEGSVSTLKIQRTQQEDSAVYLCASRDRQGTHTEAFFGQGTRLTVV.

CDR3 nucleotide sequence: TGCGCCAGCAGCCAGGGACTAGCGGGAGGGCCGTACGAGCAGTACTTC. Protein sequence: CASSQGLAGGPYEQYF. The chain couples TRBV4-1 to TRBJ2-7; 16 bases map to TRBD2. V lost 3 bases to trimming and J lost 4 bases; unmatched junction nucleotides: 3. This CDR3 contains 16 residues. The germline V gene encodes CDR1 MGHRA and CDR2 YSYEKL.

This chain connects TRBV28 to TRBJ2-7; D might be TRBD2 (6 bases). This CDR3 contains 14 residues. Germline CDR1 MDHEN, CDR2 SYDVKM. The V end lost 4 bases, the J end lost 2 bases, and 12 bases lay between the germline ends. CDR3 coding DNA: TGTGCCAGCAGTTCCGGGACTGGACCCTACGAGCAGTACTTC. It yields the protein CASSSGTGPYEQYF.

The CDR3 nucleotides read TGTGCCAGCAGTTCACTAGCGGGAGAGGGAGAGACCCAGTACTTC. As protein: CASSSLAGEGETQYF. The chain links TRBV5-8 to TRBJ2-5; TRBD2 matches at 11 bases. Germline V gene data show CDR1 as SGHTS and CDR2 as YDEGEE. The CDR3 sequence is 15 residues long. Trimming cost V 5 bases and J 4 bases; bases outside gene matches: 7.

The chain combines TRBV5-4 with TRBJ2-7; 10 bases map to TRBD1. The CDR3 spans 17 residues. The trim removed 0 bases at V and 6 bases at J, leaving 12 bases unmatched. Germline-derived CDR1 and CDR2 are SGHNT and YYREEE (reference sequence). CDR3 DNA sequence: TGTGCCAGCAGCTTGGCCGGGGGGACAGGGGTAAGGGGCGAGCAGTACTTC. Protein: CASSLAGGTGVRGEQYF.

The gene calls are TRBV27 and TRBJ2-3; no definite D call. The germline gives CDR1 MNHEY, CDR2 SMNVEV (reference sequence). V was clipped by 8 bases and J by 2 bases, with 14 bases between them. This CDR3 is built from 14 residues. In DNA form, the CDR3 reads TGTGCCAGCGCCCCCGAACTGGCCACAGATACGCAGTATTTT. It encodes CASAPELATDTQYF.

The V and J genes are TRBV15 and TRBJ1-1; 9 positions agree with TRBD1. Trimming at V came to 0 bases and at J to 10 bases, leaving 21 bases not matched to a gene. Germline CDR1 and CDR2: LNHNV and YYDKDF (reference sequence). CDR3 length: 19 amino acids. This CDR3 reads CATSREYGGQGITGGVAFF. Here the CDR3 DNA reads TGTGCCACCAGCAGAGAATACGGAGGACAGGGGATAACGGGGGGAGTAGCTTTCTTT.

This rearrangement joins TRBV5-4 to TRBJ1-2, with a weak D call TRBD1 (5 bases). The CDR3 spans 14 residues. The germline gives CDR1 SGHNT, CDR2 YYREEE (reference sequence). With 2 bases removed from V and 7 bases from J, the gap between germline ends came to 15 bases. Here the CDR3 reads CASSFQGSYFGYTF. Here the CDR3 DNA reads TGTGCCAGCAGCTTCCAGGGAAGTTACTTTGGCTACACCTTC. Combining the CDR3 with reference TRBV5-4 and TRBJ1-2 gives the whole variable domain ETGVTQSPTHLIKTRGQQVTLRCSSQSGHNTVSWYQQALGQGPQFIFQYYREEENGRGNFPPRFSGLQFPNYSSELNVNALELDDSALYLCASSFQGSYFGYTFGSGTRLTVV.

This chain joins TRBV15 and TRBJ1-3; no firm D call. Per germline, CDR1 LNHNV and CDR2 YYDKDF (reference sequence). V lost 0 bases and J lost 4, with 19 bases in between. The CDR3 is made up of 18 amino acids. CDR3 sequence reads: CATSRDNSGLDRGNTIYF. DNA of the CDR3: TGTGCCACCAGCAGAGATAACAGCGGGCTGGATCGGGGAAACACCATATATTTT.

CDR3: CASSLGRVKNYEQYF. The CDR3 nucleotides are TGTGCCAGCAGTCTCGGACGCGTAAAAAACTACGAGCAGTACTTC. This sequence joins TRBV27 and TRBJ2-7; D not resolved. Deletions cut 5 bases from V and 3 bases from J, with 17 bases between. Per germline, CDR1 MNHEY and CDR2 SMNVEV (reference sequence). The CDR3 sequence is 15 residues long.

The gene calls are TRBV29-1 and TRBJ1-3, with D uncertain. V lost 1 base, J lost 1 base, and 11 bases lay in between. The germline V gene has CDR1 SQVTM and CDR2 ANQGSEA. There are 15 residues in the CDR3. CDR3 nucleotides: TGCAGCGTTGAAGGCAAGAGCTTGTCTGGAAACACCATATATTTT. Protein product: CSVEGKSLSGNTIYF.